A selection of T cell receptor beta chains follows, all from one sample in a study of CD8 T cells in ankylosing spondylitis. Each CDR3 protein is one row after TCRdb ran MiXCR on the 5' RACE reads. The table shows about 500,000 distinct CDR3 sequences, with over 4% occurring only once. The material sequenced was blood, either unsorted or a sorted T cell fraction (not recorded which). The receptors here all came from a male donor with ankylosing spondylitis. Both conserved end residues are part of each CDR3. The D gene is left open where the match is weak. The listing skips clone size in some rows; elsewhere it reads once, few, many or a size class.

NA TRBJ1-1 many TRBV29-1 CGARNTEAFF TGCGGCGCCAGAAACACTGAAGCTTTCTTT
NA TRBJ2-1 few TRBV13 CASSQTGYRQFF TGTGCCAGCAGCCAAACCGGTTATCGGCAGTTCTTC
NA TRBJ1-1 many TRBV2 CASTRRTTNTEAFF TGTGCCAGTACCCGACGGACAACTAACACTGAAGCTTTCTTT
TRBD1 TRBJ2-5 NA TRBV18 CASSPLATGGETQYF TGTGCCAGCTCTCCATTAGCCACAGGGGGAGAGACCCAGTACTTC
TRBD1 TRBJ1-2 many TRBV7-3 CASSSTGGGGYTF TGTGCCAGCAGCAGTACAGGGGGGGGTGGCTACACCTTC
TRBD1 TRBJ1-1 many TRBV11-2 CASTKRDRYTEAFF TGTGCCAGCACCAAGCGGGACAGGTACACTGAAGCTTTCTTT
TRBD1 TRBJ2-7 many TRBV28 CASSSGTGVAYEQYF TGTGCCAGCAGCTCCGGGACAGGGGTGGCCTACGAGCAGTACTTC
TRBD2 TRBJ2-2 NA TRBV9 CASSVLAGGSNTGELFF TGTGCCAGCAGCGTCCTAGCGGGGGGTTCGAACACCGGGGAGCTGTTTTTT
NA TRBJ2-7 NA TRBV20-1 CSARVWTPLSYEQYF TGCAGTGCTAGAGTGTGGACACCACTTTCCTACGAGCAGTACTTC
NA TRBJ1-6 many TRBV4-3 CASSQSWELSFSPLHF TGCGCCAGCAGCCAATCGTGGGAATTGTCGTTTTCACCCCTCCACTTT
NA TRBJ2-1 many TRBV29-1 CSVEDRPGNEQFF TGCAGCGTTGAAGATCGGCCGGGCAATGAGCAGTTCTTC
NA TRBJ1-5 NA TRBV4-2 CASSQTCWVCNQPQHF TGTGCCAGCAGCCAAACGTGCTGGGTCTGCAATCAGCCCCAGCATTTT
TRBD1 TRBJ2-5 NA TRBV20-1 CSATKQGYQETQYF TGCAGTGCTACCAAACAGGGGTACCAAGAGACCCAGTACTTC
TRBD1 TRBJ1-1 many TRBV12-3/TRBV12-4 CASSLSGTDTEAFF TGTGCCAGCAGTTTATCCGGGACAGACACTGAAGCTTTCTTT
TRBD2 TRBJ2-5 many TRBV29-1 CSVLGLAGQETQYF TGCAGCGTCCTGGGGCTAGCGGGACAAGAGACCCAGTACTTC
TRBD1 TRBJ1-2 many TRBV4-3 CASSRSFDRVYGYTF TGCGCCAGCAGCCGCTCCTTTGACAGGGTGTATGGCTACACCTTC
NA TRBJ1-4 few TRBV11-2 CASSPSQGFGEKLFF TGTGCCAGCAGTCCATCGCAGGGGTTCGGTGAAAAACTGTTTTTT
TRBD2 TRBJ2-1 many TRBV5-1 CASSLVTSGSNEQFF TGCGCCAGCAGCTTGGTTACTAGCGGGAGCAATGAGCAGTTCTTC
NA TRBJ1-3 many TRBV7-2 CASSLLAGAGNTIYF TGTGCCAGCAGCTTATTGGCGGGCGCTGGAAACACCATATATTTT
TRBD1 TRBJ1-1 many TRBV5-1 CASSPGQGETMNTEAFF TGCGCCAGCAGCCCGGGACAGGGAGAAACAATGAACACTGAAGCTTTCTTT
NA TRBJ1-1 many TRBV2 CASRLTGLNTEAFF TGTGCCAGCCGTTTGACAGGACTAAACACTGAAGCTTTCTTT
NA TRBJ2-3 many TRBV20-1 CSVRVRGADTQYF TGCAGTGTCCGGGTTAGGGGGGCAGATACGCAGTATTTT
NA TRBJ1-4 many TRBV20-1 CSAPPWGEGEKLFF TGCAGTGCACCCCCCTGGGGGGAGGGTGAAAAACTGTTTTTT
NA TRBJ2-7 few TRBV18 CASSPWDPREQYF TGTGCCAGCTCACCGTGGGACCCTCGCGAGCAGTACTTC
NA TRBJ1-3 many TRBV29-1 CSVLQGKGTIYF TGCAGCGTTCTTCAGGGGAAGGGCACCATATATTTT
TRBD2 TRBJ2-1 few TRBV11-3 CASSIRLAGVREQFF TGTGCCAGCAGCATACGACTAGCGGGAGTTCGGGAGCAGTTCTTC
NA TRBJ2-2 many TRBV7-8 CASIVLRGTGELFF TGTGCCAGCATTGTGTTAAGGGGCACCGGGGAGCTGTTTTTT
NA TRBJ1-1 many TRBV6-2/TRBV6-3 CASSNGGTLNTEAFF TGTGCCAGCAGTAATGGGGGGACGTTGAACACTGAAGCTTTCTTT
TRBD1 TRBJ1-1 many TRBV5-6 CASSLGRLGQGNTEAFF TGTGCCAGCAGCTTGGGTAGACTTGGACAGGGGAACACTGAAGCTTTCTTT
NA TRBJ2-7 many TRBV15 CATTQGITPYEQYF TGTGCCACGACCCAGGGGATTACGCCTTACGAGCAGTACTTC
NA TRBJ2-1 many TRBV6-5 CASSYSGRANEQFF TGTGCCAGCAGTTACTCGGGCAGGGCCAATGAGCAGTTCTTC
NA TRBJ2-7 few TRBV18 CASSPRVREQYF TGTGCCAGCTCACCCAGGGTACGGGAGCAGTACTTC